This T cell receptor (beta chain) was identified in a study of blood T cell repertoires in COVID-19. Sequencing used immunoSEQ multiplex PCR; TCRdb keeps in-frame clones, though not all of them. Of roughly 220,000 clones listed, approximately 84% are singletons. This clone was detected only once. With 0 bases clipped from V and 8 bases from J, the junction kept 9 bases outside the gene matches. The CDR3 spans 16 residues. Germline assignment: CDR1 LGHNA and CDR2 YSLEER. The rearrangement uses TRBV4-3 and TRBJ1-1; 10 positions match TRBD1. This clonotype was obtained from a woman aged 55-70 years with acute or convalescent COVID-19. Source material: peripheral blood. CDR3 sequence (DNA): TGCGCCAGCAGCCAAGATAGGGACAGGGGAGGTCTCGAAGCTTTCTTT. Translation: CASSQDRDRGGLEAFF.